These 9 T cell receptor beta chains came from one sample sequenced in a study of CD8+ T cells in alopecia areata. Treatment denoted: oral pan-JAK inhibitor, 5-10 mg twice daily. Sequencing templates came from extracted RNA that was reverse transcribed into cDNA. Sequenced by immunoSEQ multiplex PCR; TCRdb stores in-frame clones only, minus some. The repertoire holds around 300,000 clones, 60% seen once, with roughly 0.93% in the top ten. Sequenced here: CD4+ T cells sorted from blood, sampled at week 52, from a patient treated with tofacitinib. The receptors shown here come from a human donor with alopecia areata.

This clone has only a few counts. The CDR3 is CATSPQDRGRLEAFF. CDR3 sequence (DNA): TGTGCCACCAGCCCTCAAGACAGGGGGCGTCTGGAAGCTTTCTTT. The chain couples TRBV15 to TRBJ1-1, with 10 bases that match TRBD1. The germline V gene has CDR1 LNHNV and CDR2 YYDKDF (reference sequence). The V and J ends lost 5 bases and 8 bases, in that order; junction bases with no gene match: 11. The CDR3 has 15 amino acids.

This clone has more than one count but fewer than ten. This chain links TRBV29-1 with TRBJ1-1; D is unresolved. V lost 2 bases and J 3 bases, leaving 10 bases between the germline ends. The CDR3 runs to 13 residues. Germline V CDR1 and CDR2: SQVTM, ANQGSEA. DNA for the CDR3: TGCAGCGTTGAATGGTTGGAGTACACTGAAGCTTTCTTT. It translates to CSVEWLEYTEAFF. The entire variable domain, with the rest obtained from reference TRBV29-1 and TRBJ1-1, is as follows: SAVISQKPSRDICQRGTSLTIQCQVDSQVTMMFWYRQQPGQSLTLIATANQGSEATYESGFVIDKFPISRPNLTFSTLTVSNMSPEDSSIYLCSVEWLEYTEAFFGQGTRLTVV.

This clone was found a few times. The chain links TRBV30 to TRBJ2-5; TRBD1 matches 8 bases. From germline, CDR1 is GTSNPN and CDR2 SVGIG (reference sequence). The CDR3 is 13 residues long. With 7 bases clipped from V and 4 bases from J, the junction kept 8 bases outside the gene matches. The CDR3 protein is CASGQGARETQYF. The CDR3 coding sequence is TGTGCCTCCGGGCAGGGGGCGCGAGAGACCCAGTACTTC.

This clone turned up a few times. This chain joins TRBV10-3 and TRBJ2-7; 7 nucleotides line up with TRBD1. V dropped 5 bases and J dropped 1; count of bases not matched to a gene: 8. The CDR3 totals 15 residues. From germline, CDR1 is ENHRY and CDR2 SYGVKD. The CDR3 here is CAISTTGSISYEQYF. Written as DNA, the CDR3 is TGTGCCATCAGTACGACAGGGTCTATTTCCTACGAGCAGTACTTC.

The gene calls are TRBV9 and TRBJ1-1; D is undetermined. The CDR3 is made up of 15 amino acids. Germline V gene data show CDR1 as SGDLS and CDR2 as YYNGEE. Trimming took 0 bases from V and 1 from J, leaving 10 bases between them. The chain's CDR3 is CASSVAIGPNTEAFF. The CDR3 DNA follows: TGTGCCAGCAGCGTAGCAATTGGGCCGAACACTGAAGCTTTCTTT.

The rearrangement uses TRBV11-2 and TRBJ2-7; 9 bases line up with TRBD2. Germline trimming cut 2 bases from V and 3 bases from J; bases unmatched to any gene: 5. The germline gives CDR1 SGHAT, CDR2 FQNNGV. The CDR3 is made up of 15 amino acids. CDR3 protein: CASSLSPAGGYEQYF. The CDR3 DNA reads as TGTGCCAGCAGCTTAAGTCCAGCGGGGGGCTACGAGCAGTACTTC.

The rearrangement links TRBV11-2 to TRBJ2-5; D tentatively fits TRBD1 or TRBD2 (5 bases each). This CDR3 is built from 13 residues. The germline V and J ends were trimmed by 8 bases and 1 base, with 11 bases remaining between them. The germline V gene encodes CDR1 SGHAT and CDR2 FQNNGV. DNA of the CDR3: TGTGCCAGCGGCCGGGGCTTCCAAGAGACCCAGTACTTC. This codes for CASGRGFQETQYF.

The CDR3 DNA follows: TGTGCCAGCTCACCCACCGATACGGCAGAGACCCAGTACTTC. Protein sequence: CASSPTDTAETQYF. The chain joins TRBV18 to TRBJ2-5; D gene uncertain. The CDR3 extends over 14 amino acids. V shed 3 bases and J shed 4 bases, with 12 bases lying between them. Germline-derived CDR1 and CDR2 are KGHSH and LQKENI.

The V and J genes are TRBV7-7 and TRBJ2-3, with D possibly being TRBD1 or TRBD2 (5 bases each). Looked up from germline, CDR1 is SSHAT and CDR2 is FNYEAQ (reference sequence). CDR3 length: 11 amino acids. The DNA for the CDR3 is TGTGCTAGGGGACCCGGGGATACGCAGTATTTT. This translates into CARGPGDTQYF.